These 29 T cell receptor beta chains originate from one sample sequenced in a study of T cells in Graves' hyperthyroidism and ophthalmopathy. RNA transcripts were the template for amplifying TCR beta CDR3 regions. The HTBI set primed first-round TCR CDR3 RT-PCR. TCRdb independently ran MiXCR on the multiplex PCR reads; one entry per CDR3 protein. The profile shows about 720,000 distinct CDR3 sequences, roughly 17% of them singletons. Input material: blood. These receptors were obtained from a man aged 18 to 30 with Graves' hyperthyroidism.

This clonotype was detected many times. The V gene is TRBV3-1, the J gene TRBJ2-5; 7 nucleotides match TRBD1. Germline CDR1 and CDR2: LGHDT and YNNKEL (reference sequence). V lost 7 bases, J lost 0 bases, and 2 bases stayed unmatched. This CDR3 spans 13 amino acids. DNA for the CDR3: TGTGCCAGCAAGACAGGGTACCAAGAGACCCAGTACTTC. Encoded protein: CASKTGYQETQYF.

This clonotype was counted a single time. This chain connects TRBV30 to TRBJ1-2; 10 bases are shared with TRBD1. V shed 0 bases, J shed 2 bases, and the junction held 3 bases outside the gene matches. Germline V gene data show CDR1 as GTSNPN and CDR2 as SVGIG (reference sequence). CDR3 length: 15 amino acids. CDR3 loop: CAWSVRDRGNYGYTF. CDR3 nucleotide sequence: TGTGCCTGGAGTGTACGGGACAGGGGAAACTATGGCTACACCTTC.

This clonotype was counted at least ten times. The chain recombines TRBV18 with TRBJ1-4; D call uncertain. Trimming left V 3 bases short and J 0 bases short, with 8 bases between. This CDR3 region has 15 residues. The germline V gene encodes CDR1 KGHSH and CDR2 LQKENI. The CDR3 DNA sequence: TGTGCCAGCTCACCGTCAGCTGCAACTAATGAAAAACTGTTTTTT. Translation gives CASSPSAATNEKLFF.

The chain links TRBV28 to TRBJ2-3, with D uncertain. CDR1 is MDHEN, CDR2 SYDVKM, per germline. Deletions cut 7 bases from V and 2 bases from J, with 10 bases between. CDR3 size: 13 residues. CDR3 loop: CASKWSNTDTQYF. CDR3 sequence (DNA): TGTGCCAGCAAATGGTCTAACACAGATACGCAGTATTTT.

This clonotype was recorded a few times. The J gene is TRBJ2-7, the V gene TRBV19; D may be TRBD2 (5 bases). This CDR3 is built from 15 residues. CDR1 and CDR2 (germline): LNHDA, SQIVND (reference sequence). V gave up 6 bases and J gave up 3 bases, with 18 bases separating them. CDR3 sequence: CASRPDWYRSYEQYF. CDR3 in DNA: TGTGCCAGTAGACCGGACTGGTATAGAAGCTACGAGCAGTACTTC.

The chain links TRBV28 to TRBJ2-4; 12 bases are a match to TRBD2. CDR3 length: 17 residues. Germline V lookup: CDR1 MDHEN, CDR2 SYDVKM. J was trimmed by 1 base and V by 5 bases; bases with no gene match: 6. In DNA form, the CDR3 reads TGTGCCAGCAGTCCTCGACTAGCGGGAGTGGCCAAAAACATTCAGTACTTC. Amino acids: CASSPRLAGVAKNIQYF.

J is TRBJ2-5 and V is TRBV12-3 or TRBV12-4, with TRBD2 identical over 15 bases. Trimming removed 4 bases from V and 4 bases from J; junction bases left unmatched: 13. The CDR3 covers 19 residues. The CDR3 region has the DNA TGTGCCAGCAGTTCGGGACTAGCGGGGGGCCAGCGCAACGGAGAGACCCAGTACTTC. Its protein product is CASSSGLAGGQRNGETQYF.

The chain carries TRBV2 and TRBJ1-1; D call uncertain. V was shortened by 4 bases and J by 0 bases, with 9 bases between the two germline ends. This CDR3 has 14 amino acids. Germline V gene data show CDR1 as SNHLY and CDR2 as FYNNEI. CDR3 in amino acids: CASSVEGLNTEAFF. The CDR3 DNA sequence: TGTGCCAGCAGTGTCGAGGGTCTGAACACTGAAGCTTTCTTT. Together with reference TRBV2 and TRBJ1-1, the CDR3 gives the full variable domain: EPEVTQTPSHQVTQMGQEVILRCVPISNHLYFYWYRQILGQKVEFLVSFYNNEISEKSEIFDDQFSVERPDGSNFTLKIRSTKLEDSAMYFCASSVEGLNTEAFFGQGTRLTVV.

The V call is TRBV28, the J call TRBJ2-3; tentative D call: TRBD2 (5 bases). The germline V and J ends were trimmed by 11 bases and 1 base, with 16 bases remaining between them. This CDR3 has 14 amino acids. CDR1 is MDHEN and CDR2 is SYDVKM in the germline V gene. CDR3 nucleotides: TGTGCCTTCGGAGGAGCCTACGGCACAGATACGCAGTATTTT. As protein: CAFGGAYGTDTQYF.

This clonotype was recorded a few times. The rearrangement joins TRBV6-1 to TRBJ1-5; 7 bases are shared with TRBD1. This CDR3 contains 15 residues. Germline values: CDR1 MNHNS, CDR2 SASEGT. V gave up 6 bases and J gave up 0 bases; unmatched junction bases: 5. The chain's CDR3 is CASRGTVPSNQPQHF. CDR3 DNA sequence: TGTGCCAGCAGGGGGACAGTGCCTAGCAATCAGCCCCAGCATTTT.

This clonotype was seen repeatedly, ten times or more. The chain is built from TRBV20-1 and TRBJ2-1; D uncertain. V gave up 5 bases and J gave up 3 bases, with 17 bases separating them. CDR1 and CDR2 (germline): DFQATT, SNEGSKA (reference sequence). The CDR3 extends over 15 amino acids. The chain's CDR3 is CSALLVGEVYNEQFF. The CDR3 region has the DNA TGCAGTGCTCTCCTTGTTGGAGAGGTCTACAATGAGCAGTTCTTC.

This clonotype was counted a few times. The chain joins TRBV4-3 to TRBJ2-7, with D perhaps given as TRBD1 or TRBD2 (5 bases each). Looked up from germline, CDR1 is LGHNA and CDR2 is YSLEER. CDR3 length: 14 amino acids. Trimming took 5 bases from V and 0 from J, leaving 11 bases between them. CDR3 loop: CASSAAGSSYEQYF. The CDR3 nucleotides are TGCGCCAGCAGCGCTGCAGGGAGCTCCTACGAGCAGTACTTC.

In its sample, this clonotype was seen many times. This chain uses TRBV5-1 with TRBJ1-1; D is possibly TRBD1 (5 bases). V lost 4 bases and J 5 bases, leaving 15 bases between the germline ends. Germline-derived CDR1 and CDR2 are SGHRS and YFSETQ. CDR3 length: 14 amino acids. The CDR3 spells CASSGGAFKTEAFF. The CDR3 nucleotides read TGCGCCAGCAGCGGTGGGGCCTTTAAGACTGAAGCTTTCTTT.

This clonotype showed up many times. V usage is TRBV27 and J usage is TRBJ2-7; 12 bases agree with TRBD2. From germline, CDR1 is MNHEY and CDR2 SMNVEV (reference sequence). The CDR3 runs 16 residues. With 6 bases clipped from V and 5 bases from J, the junction kept 11 bases outside the gene matches. CDR3 in DNA: TGTGCCAGCAGCCATGGGGCTAGCGGGAGGGCCAACGAGCAGTACTTC. Its protein is CASSHGASGRANEQYF.

The table lists this clonotype with a few counts. V and J are TRBV4-1 and TRBJ2-7, with D uncertain. V was trimmed by 0 bases and J by 3 bases, leaving 9 bases between them. Germline values: CDR1 MGHRA, CDR2 YSYEKL. The CDR3 loop spans 14 amino acids. DNA for the CDR3: TGCGCCAGCAGCCAAGATGAAACCTACTACGAGCAGTACTTC. Translation gives CASSQDETYYEQYF.

This sequence joins TRBV20-1 and TRBJ1-4; D gene ambiguous. Germline loops: CDR1 DFQATT, CDR2 SNEGSKA (reference sequence). CDR3 length equals 13 residues. CDR3 nucleotide sequence: TGCAGCGCCTGGGGTTCAGGCGAGGGAAAACTGTTTTTT. Encoded protein: CSAWGSGEGKLFF.

This clonotype was seen many times. This rearrangement joins TRBV5-1 to TRBJ2-3; 12 bases line up with TRBD2. Trimming removed 3 bases from V and 0 bases from J; junction bases left unmatched: 2. Germline loops: CDR1 SGHRS, CDR2 YFSETQ. This CDR3 spans 16 amino acids. CDR3 sequence: CASSWTSGKSTDTQYF. CDR3 coding DNA: TGCGCCAGCAGCTGGACTAGCGGGAAGAGCACAGATACGCAGTATTTT. Full variable domain (missing parts from reference TRBV5-1 and TRBJ2-3): KAGVTQTPRYLIKTRGQQVTLSCSPISGHRSVSWYQQTPGQGLQFLFEYFSETQRNKGNFPGRFSGRQFSNSRSEMNVSTLELGDSALYLCASSWTSGKSTDTQYFGPGTRLTVL.

Many counts were recorded for this clonotype. The chain uses TRBV20-1 and TRBJ2-7; 11 nucleotides agree with TRBD2. The CDR3 runs 17 residues. Germline V gene sequence: CDR1 DFQATT, CDR2 SNEGSKA (reference sequence). Germline trimming cut 1 base from V and 4 bases from J; bases unmatched to any gene: 12. CDR3 residues: CSARAFSGRAQEYEQYF. In DNA form, the CDR3 reads TGCAGTGCTAGAGCTTTTAGCGGGAGGGCCCAGGAGTACGAGCAGTACTTC.

In this sample, this clonotype turned up many times. The chain couples TRBV18 to TRBJ2-1; TRBD2 aligns across 9 bases. Germline V gene data show CDR1 as KGHSH and CDR2 as LQKENI. The CDR3 consists of 16 residues. V shed 1 base and J 7 bases; nucleotides not matched to a gene: 8. The CDR3 protein is CASSPLSSGSTNEQFF. As DNA, the CDR3 is TGTGCCAGCTCACCACTAAGTAGCGGGAGTACGAATGAGCAGTTCTTC.

This clonotype appeared a single time. V is TRBV2 and J is TRBJ2-1; D may correspond to TRBD1 or TRBD2 (5 bases each). The germline V gene has CDR1 SNHLY and CDR2 FYNNEI. This CDR3 is built from 14 residues. V was trimmed by 4 bases and J by 1 base, leaving 8 bases between them. The CDR3 sequence is CASSGGESYNEQFF. The CDR3 DNA reads as TGTGCCAGCAGTGGAGGGGAATCCTACAATGAGCAGTTCTTC.

This clonotype was counted many times. This chain connects TRBV30 to TRBJ2-1, with D possibly matching TRBD2 (6 bases). Trimming removed 7 bases at V and 5 bases at J, with 18 bases between. Germline CDR1 reads GTSNPN; CDR2 reads SVGIG (reference sequence). This CDR3 comprises 14 residues. DNA for the CDR3: TGTGCCTTTAAGGCGGTATTAGCGGACAATGAGCAGTTCTTC. Translated: CAFKAVLADNEQFF.

This clonotype was observed a few times. The chain has TRBV20-1 and TRBJ2-1, with D maybe TRBD1 (6 bases). In germline, CDR1 is DFQATT, CDR2 SNEGSKA (reference sequence). The V gene lost 4 bases and the J gene lost 6 bases, with 16 bases spanning the gap. This CDR3 has 14 residues. The CDR3 nucleotides read TGCAGTGCTAACCAGGGGATAACGGTCAATGAGCAGTTCTTC. The encoded protein is CSANQGITVNEQFF.

At least ten counts were recorded for this clonotype. The gene calls are TRBV20-1 and TRBJ2-7; no clear D gene. With 0 bases removed from V and 1 base from J, the gap between germline ends came to 13 bases. The V gene's germline CDR1 is DFQATT and CDR2 SNEGSKA (reference sequence). This CDR3 comprises 15 residues. The CDR3 DNA reads as TGCAGTGCTAGAGATCGGCGGTACTCATCCTACGAGCAGTACTTC. Protein: CSARDRRYSSYEQYF.

The chain combines TRBV6-1 with TRBJ2-6; D is unresolved. Germline V gene lookup returns CDR1 MNHNS and CDR2 SASEGT. V was pared by 5 bases and J by 0 bases, with 8 bases between. The length of the CDR3 is 15 residues. The CDR3 DNA follows: TGTGCCAGCAGTATCGGGTTCTCTGGGGCCAACGTCCTGACTTTC. Amino acids: CASSIGFSGANVLTF.

This clonotype has more than one count but fewer than ten. For the CDR3, the DNA is TGCAGTGCCGCCCGCCCGGGACTAGACCACAATGAGCAGTTCTTC. Its protein product is CSAARPGLDHNEQFF. V gene TRBV20-1 combines with J gene TRBJ2-1, with 8 bases fitting TRBD2. V lost 6 bases, J lost 5 bases, and 12 bases stayed unmatched. This CDR3 has 15 amino acids. CDR1 and CDR2 (germline): DFQATT, SNEGSKA (reference sequence).

There are many counts of this clonotype. V gene TRBV28 combines with J gene TRBJ1-1; D is uncertain. This CDR3 has 15 residues. In germline, CDR1 is MDHEN, CDR2 SYDVKM. V was trimmed by 1 base and J by 2 bases, leaving 11 bases between them. The CDR3 here is CASSLSGRPNTEAFF. The CDR3 DNA reads as TGTGCCAGCAGTTTATCGGGCAGACCCAACACTGAAGCTTTCTTT.

DNA of the CDR3: TGTGCCAGCAGCTTAGCAGGGACGGGCTTCGGTGAAGCTTTCTTT. Its translation is CASSLAGTGFGEAFF. V and J are TRBV7-8 and TRBJ1-1; TRBD1 is a possible D gene (5 bases). CDR3 length: 15 residues. In germline, CDR1 is SGHVS, CDR2 FQNEAQ. Between the trimmed V and J ends, which lost 0 bases and 7 bases, there was a span of 15 bases.

This clonotype came up many times. The chain employs TRBV28 and TRBJ1-6; D gene uncertain. The CDR3 sequence is 14 residues long. The germline gives CDR1 MDHEN, CDR2 SYDVKM. V was trimmed by 5 bases and J by 10 bases, leaving 15 bases between them. The CDR3: CASSPGMRGSPLHF. For the CDR3, the DNA is TGTGCCAGCAGTCCCGGGATGAGAGGGTCACCCCTCCACTTT.

This clonotype was seen only a few times. The genes are TRBV5-1 and TRBJ2-3; the match to TRBD2 covers 12 bases. The CDR3 is 17 residues long. Germline CDR1 and CDR2: SGHRS and YFSETQ. V was pared by 2 bases and J by 2 bases, with 6 bases of the junction left unmatched. The CDR3 sequence is CASSLLGLAGNTDTQYF. The CDR3 nucleotides read TGCGCCAGCAGCTTACTAGGACTAGCGGGAAACACAGATACGCAGTATTTT.